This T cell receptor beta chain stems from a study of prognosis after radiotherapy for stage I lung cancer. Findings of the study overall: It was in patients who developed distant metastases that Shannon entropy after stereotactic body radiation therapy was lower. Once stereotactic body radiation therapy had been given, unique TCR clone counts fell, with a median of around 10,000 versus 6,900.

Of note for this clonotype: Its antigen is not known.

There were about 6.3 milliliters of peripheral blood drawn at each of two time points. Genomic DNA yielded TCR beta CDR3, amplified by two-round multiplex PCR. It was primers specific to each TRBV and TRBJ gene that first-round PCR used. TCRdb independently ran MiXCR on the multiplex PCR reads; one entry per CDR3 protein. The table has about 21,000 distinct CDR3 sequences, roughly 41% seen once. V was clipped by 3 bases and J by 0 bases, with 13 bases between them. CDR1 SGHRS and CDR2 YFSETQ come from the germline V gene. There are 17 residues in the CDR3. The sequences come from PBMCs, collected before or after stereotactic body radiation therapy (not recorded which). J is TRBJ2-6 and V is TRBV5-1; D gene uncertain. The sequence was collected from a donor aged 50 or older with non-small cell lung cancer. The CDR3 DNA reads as TGCGCCAGCAGCTCGACTTGGGGAAACTCTGGGGCCAACGTCCTGACTTTC. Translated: CASSSTWGNSGANVLTF. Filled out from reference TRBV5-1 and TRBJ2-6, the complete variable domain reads KAGVTQTPRYLIKTRGQQVTLSCSPISGHRSVSWYQQTPGQGLQFLFEYFSETQRNKGNFPGRFSGRQFSNSRSEMNVSTLELGDSALYLCASSSTWGNSGANVLTFGAGSRLTVL.